The source of this TCR beta chain is a study of molecular identifiers for immune sequencing clone quantification. Comment on this clonotype: Its antigen is still unknown.

Findings of the study overall: Identical TCR molecules can share a barcode, and this sharing could underestimate highly expanded clone sizes.

TCRdb ran MiXCR on the PCR reads and lists one entry per CDR3 protein. This sample has around 2,500 distinct CDR3 sequences, with approximately 18% found just once. This CDR3 spans 14 amino acids. Germline CDR1 and CDR2: SGHKS and YYEKEE (reference sequence). Deletions cut 1 base from V and 4 bases from J, with 8 bases between. The gene calls are TRBV5-5 and TRBJ2-2; D is ambiguous. Input material: naive CD8+ T cells from blood, with Jurkat cell RNA spiked in. Subset described: FACS-sorted CD8+CD4-CCR7+CD45RA+ naive T cells. The TCR comes from a human donor in good health. Some libraries in this study had Jurkat cell RNA spiked in. CDR3 in DNA: TGTGCCAGCAGCTTGTTCGAGAGCACCGGGGAGCTGTTTTTT. This gives the protein CASSLFESTGELFF.